Shown below are 10 T cell receptor beta chains from a single sample sequenced in a study of shared clonotypes between healthy human individuals. Clones were sequenced by immunoSEQ multiplex PCR, and TCRdb holds only the in-frame ones, with some missing. The sample has roughly 1,000,000 clones; around 82% are singletons. Sequences were obtained from memory CD4+ T cells from PBMCs. Subset given: CD45RA-negative fraction. The receptors shown here come from a man younger than 30 in good health. Some clones in this sample may be carry-over from other donors' samples.

The V and J genes are TRBV9 and TRBJ2-2, with 7 bases identical to TRBD1. The length of the CDR3 is 17 residues. The ends lost 4 bases at V and 0 bases at J; junction bases unmatched: 9. Germline CDR1 reads SGDLS; CDR2 reads YYNGEE. CDR3 nucleotide sequence: TGTGCCAGCAGCCCCCACGGGACAGCCACGAACACCGGGGAGCTGTTTTTT. This translates into CASSPHGTATNTGELFF. Drawing the rest from reference TRBV9 and TRBJ2-2, the complete variable domain is DSGVTQTPKHLITATGQRVTLRCSPRSGDLSVYWYQQSLDQGLQFLIQYYNGEERAKGNILERFSAQQFPDLHSELNLSSLELGDSALYFCASSPHGTATNTGELFFGEGSRLTVL.

A note on this clone: The same CDR3 is also encoded by other DNA sequences in this sample. The gene calls are TRBV4-3 and TRBJ2-3; 7 bases are a match to TRBD1. This CDR3 has 15 amino acids. Looked up from germline, CDR1 is LGHNA and CDR2 is YSLEER. The V gene end was trimmed by 0 bases and the J gene end by 2 bases; junction bases not matched to a gene: 2. This CDR3 reads CASSQEGQSTDTQYF. DNA for the CDR3: TGCGCCAGCAGCCAAGAGGGACAGTCCACAGATACGCAGTATTTT.

As for this clone: The sample holds other DNA sequences that translate to the same CDR3. The chain combines TRBV7-2 with TRBJ1-4; weak D call: TRBD1 (5 bases). The germline V gene has CDR1 SGHTA and CDR2 FQGNSA. V lost 4 bases and J 8 bases, leaving 14 bases between the germline ends. The CDR3 covers 14 residues. Here the CDR3 DNA reads TGTGCCAGCAGCTCCGGGAGGAGGGGAGAAAAACTGTTTTTT. Protein product: CASSSGRRGEKLFF.

This clone was seen repeatedly, ten times or more. The chain recombines TRBV9 with TRBJ2-7; D is uncertain. The CDR3 length is 15 residues. Between the trimmed V and J ends, which lost 0 bases and 4 bases, there was a span of 14 bases. Germline V CDR1 and CDR2: SGDLS, YYNGEE. This CDR3 is CASSVGAQVEYEQYF. The CDR3 DNA sequence: TGTGCCAGCAGCGTAGGAGCACAAGTGGAATACGAGCAGTACTTC.

This clone was detected a few times. This chain uses TRBV28 with TRBJ2-2; perhaps TRBD2 as D (6 bases). V gave up 2 bases and J gave up 0 bases, with 7 bases separating them. CDR3 length: 15 amino acids. CDR1 is MDHEN and CDR2 is SYDVKM in the germline V gene. CDR3 residues: CASSLAGTNTGELFF. Here the CDR3 DNA reads TGTGCCAGCAGTTTAGCGGGAACGAACACCGGGGAGCTGTTTTTT.

Ten or more counts support this clone. Distinct nucleotide sequences in the sample also encode this CDR3. The J gene is TRBJ1-5, the V gene TRBV2; 8 bases match TRBD1. V trimming: 3 bases; J trimming: 4 bases; junction bases outside the gene matches: 2. The CDR3 contains 14 residues. Germline CDR1 is SNHLY and CDR2 is FYNNEI. The chain's CDR3 is CASSEGQDNQPQHF. The DNA of the CDR3 is TGTGCCAGCAGTGAGGGACAGGATAATCAGCCCCAGCATTTT.

The CDR3 protein is CASSESGQLGYNEQFF. The CDR3 DNA sequence: TGTGCCAGCAGTGAATCGGGACAGTTGGGATACAATGAGCAGTTCTTC. The J gene is TRBJ2-1, the V gene TRBV25-1, with 7 bases that match TRBD1. With 1 base clipped from V and 4 bases from J, the junction kept 7 bases outside the gene matches. CDR1 and CDR2 from the germline V gene are MGHDK and SYGVNS. This CDR3 is built from 16 residues.

This chain uses TRBV7-9 with TRBJ1-5; D unresolved. CDR3 length equals 16 residues. Germline CDR1 reads SEHNR; CDR2 reads FQNEAQ (reference sequence). The V gene lost 5 bases and the J gene lost 4 bases, with 18 bases spanning the gap. The chain's CDR3 is CASSPEALFGNQPQHF. The DNA of the CDR3 is TGTGCCAGCAGCCCCGAAGCGCTGTTTGGAAATCAGCCCCAGCATTTT.

The rearrangement uses TRBV7-2 and TRBJ2-5, with D possibly matching TRBD2 (6 bases). The CDR3 is made up of 15 amino acids. The V end lost 2 bases, the J end lost 3 bases, and 13 bases lay between the germline ends. Per germline, CDR1 SGHTA and CDR2 FQGNSA. CDR3 in DNA: TGTGCCAGCAGCTTAAACGGGGGTGCAAAAGAGACCCAGTACTTC. Translation: CASSLNGGAKETQYF.

V gene TRBV5-1 combines with J gene TRBJ1-5; 12 bases match TRBD1. The CDR3 consists of 15 residues. Germline loops: CDR1 SGHRS, CDR2 YFSETQ. With 4 bases clipped from V and 8 bases from J, the junction kept 7 bases outside the gene matches. CDR3 residues: CASSQGQGAGEPQHF. The CDR3 DNA reads TGCGCCAGCAGCCAGGGACAGGGGGCCGGGGAGCCCCAGCATTTT.